The clone carrying this TCR beta chain was picked up a small number of times. Antigen specificity is unknown. The length of the CDR3 is 14 residues. Per germline, CDR1 SGHVS and CDR2 FNYEAQ. V gave up 5 bases and J gave up 0 bases, with 9 bases separating them. This sample is drawn from a study of T cells in localized non-small cell lung cancer. Clones were sequenced by immunoSEQ multiplex PCR, and TCRdb holds only the in-frame ones, with some missing. The top ten clones hold 20% of a sample with about 830 clones, 20% to 25% of them seen once. Overall study results and limits: Prolonged overall survival went with higher T cell density in the blood.

Sequencing was performed on normal lung tissue next to the tumor, taken before any cancer treatment. The rearrangement uses TRBV7-6 and TRBJ2-3, with unresolved D. The clonotype comes from a man between 40 and 70 years old with stage II lung adenocarcinoma. The CDR3, as DNA: TGTGCCAGCAGCGTAGAAGACAGCACAGATACGCAGTATTTT. Translated: CASSVEDSTDTQYF.